This T cell receptor (beta chain) was identified during a study of early T cells in non-severe SARS-CoV-2 infection. CDR3 length equals 16 residues. CDR1 is MNHEY, CDR2 SVGEGT, per germline. V trimming: 2 bases; J trimming: 8 bases; junction bases outside the gene matches: 11. Unique molecular identifiers were attached to individual cDNA molecules. In TCRdb, the 5' RACE reads were re-called with MiXCR into one record per CDR3 protein. The top ten clones hold 7.5% to 9% of a sample with tens of thousands of distinct CDR3 sequences, 13% of them seen once. Sequencing was carried out using whole blood. The V call is TRBV6-2 or TRBV6-3, the J call TRBJ2-1; 8 bases agree with TRBD2. The origin of this receptor is an adult who was a healthcare worker with PCR-confirmed SARS-CoV-2 infection or an uninfected control (not recorded which). CDR3 in amino acids: CASSYEGSGRRDEQFF. The CDR3 DNA reads as TGTGCCAGCAGTTACGAGGGGAGCGGGAGACGGGATGAGCAGTTCTTC.